The next 15 T cell receptor beta chains were all read from a single sample in a study of T cell responses to AZD1222 COVID-19 vaccine. Produced via immunoSEQ multiplex PCR; TCRdb's table is partial and in-frame only. The table shows 150,000 to 200,000 clones, with roughly 94% occurring only once. This specimen consisted of peripheral blood, obtained on day 0 of AZD1222 vaccination. Source of these receptors: an adult in good health.

The gene calls are TRBV18 and TRBJ1-3; D unclear. V lost 8 bases and J lost 0, with 20 bases in between. The CDR3 consists of 17 residues. Germline-derived CDR1 and CDR2 are KGHSH and LQKENI. CDR3 loop: CASIQVDLSNSGNTIYF. The CDR3 DNA reads TGTGCCAGCATCCAAGTAGATCTTTCAAACTCTGGAAACACCATATATTTT.

This clone appeared a single time. The genes are TRBV30 and TRBJ1-2; the D gene is possibly TRBD1 (6 bases). This CDR3 has 18 amino acids. Trimming removed 3 bases from V and 6 bases from J, with 29 bases in between. CDR1 and CDR2 from the germline V gene are GTSNPN and SVGIG (reference sequence). In nucleotides, the CDR3 is TGTGCCTGGAGGTTGGAAAGATGGTTGGGGGGGGCGAGTGATGGCTACACCTTC. Protein: CAWRLERWLGGASDGYTF.

This chain links TRBV5-1 with TRBJ2-4; D is ambiguous. CDR1 and CDR2 from the germline V gene are SGHRS and YFSETQ. Trimming left V 0 bases short and J 3 bases short, with 10 bases between. The CDR3 runs to 15 residues. Written as DNA, the CDR3 is TGCGCCAGCAGCTTGGATTGGGTTAGCAAAAACATTCAGTACTTC. Protein product: CASSLDWVSKNIQYF.

This rearrangement joins TRBV5-4 to TRBJ1-1; maybe TRBD1 (5 bases). V lost 4 bases, J lost 3 bases, and 16 bases lay in between. The CDR3 length is 15 residues. Per germline, CDR1 SGHNT and CDR2 YYREEE (reference sequence). The CDR3 sequence: CASSRRPRVDTEAFF. For the CDR3, the DNA is TGTGCCAGCAGCCGAAGGCCCAGGGTCGACACTGAAGCTTTCTTT.

The chain carries TRBV7-8 and TRBJ2-1, with unresolved D. Germline V CDR1 and CDR2: SGHVS, FQNEAQ. The CDR3 spans 14 residues. V was clipped by 1 base and J by 4 bases, with 8 bases between them. CDR3 DNA: TGTGCCAGCAGCTTAGTAAGGGTTTACAATGAGCAGTTCTTC. Its protein product is CASSLVRVYNEQFF. Full variable domain (remainder filled in from reference TRBV7-8 and TRBJ2-1): GAGVSQSPRYKVAKRGQDVALRCDPISGHVSLFWYQQALGQGPEFLTYFQNEAQLDKSGLPSDRFFAERPEGSVSTLKIQRTQQEDSAVYLCASSLVRVYNEQFFGPGTRLTVL.

V gene TRBV24-1 combines with J gene TRBJ2-3; 8 bases match TRBD2. J lost 3 bases, V lost 0 bases, and 7 bases had no gene match. CDR1 and CDR2 (germline): KGHDR, SFDVKD. This CDR3 has 17 residues. The CDR3 reads CATSDLAVGLATDTQYF. The DNA of the CDR3 is TGTGCCACCAGTGATTTGGCAGTAGGACTAGCAACAGATACGCAGTATTTT.

This chain uses TRBV15 with TRBJ2-7, with 8 bases fitting TRBD2. V shed 5 bases, J shed 3 bases, and the junction held 3 bases outside the gene matches. Germline V lookup: CDR1 LNHNV, CDR2 YYDKDF (reference sequence). The CDR3 spans 13 residues. CDR3 DNA: TGTGCCACCAGCCCTGGGACTAGCTACGAGCAGTACTTC. Encoded protein: CATSPGTSYEQYF.

The chain joins TRBV24-1 to TRBJ2-2; TRBD2 aligns across 9 bases. The CDR3 length is 16 residues. The germline CDR1 and CDR2 sequences are KGHDR and SFDVKD. V was pared by 1 base and J by 6 bases, with 5 bases of the junction left unmatched. CDR3 DNA: TGTGCCACCAGTGATTTTAGGAGCGGGAGGCCCGGGGAGCTGTTTTTT. Its translation: CATSDFRSGRPGELFF.

The chain couples TRBV2 to TRBJ2-1, with 13 bases lining up with TRBD2. Trimming took 1 base from V and 7 from J; bases not matched to a gene: 7. Looked up from germline, CDR1 is SNHLY and CDR2 is FYNNEI. The CDR3 runs 17 residues. DNA of the CDR3: TGTGCCAGCAGTGAAGGGGGGGCGACTAGCGGGAGGAATGAGCAGTTCTTC. It yields the protein CASSEGGATSGRNEQFF.

The chain combines TRBV4-1 with TRBJ1-4; 9 positions agree with TRBD1. Germline loops: CDR1 MGHRA, CDR2 YSYEKL. Losses at the gene ends were 3 bases for V and 9 bases for J; bases not matched to a gene: 2. The CDR3 extends over 13 amino acids. The CDR3 loop reads CASSHGQGQKLFF. In nucleotides, the CDR3 is TGCGCCAGCAGCCATGGACAGGGGCAAAAACTGTTTTTT.

V is TRBV12-5 and J is TRBJ2-7; a possible D gene is TRBD2 (5 bases). Germline values: CDR1 LGHNT, CDR2 FRNRAP. Deletions cut 5 bases from V and 5 bases from J, with 7 bases between. This CDR3 contains 11 residues. The chain's CDR3 is CASGVGDEQYF. The CDR3 coding sequence is TGTGCTAGTGGTGTCGGGGACGAGCAGTACTTC.

The CDR3 loop reads CASSLPGGWNEQYF. In DNA, the CDR3 is TGTGCCAGCAGTTTACCGGGAGGGTGGAACGAGCAGTACTTC. This sequence joins TRBV27 and TRBJ2-7, with 8 positions matching TRBD2. This CDR3 is built from 14 residues. Looked up from germline, CDR1 is MNHEY and CDR2 is SMNVEV (reference sequence). V lost 2 bases to trimming and J lost 5 bases; unmatched junction nucleotides: 5.

This sequence joins TRBV7-3 and TRBJ1-1; D is unresolved. Germline CDR1 is SGHTA and CDR2 is FQGTGA. The CDR3 is made up of 15 amino acids. The V gene lost 2 bases and the J gene lost 0 bases, with 10 bases spanning the gap. The CDR3 DNA reads TGTGCCAGCAGCTTAGAGGCGGAGATGAACACTGAAGCTTTCTTT. Its protein is CASSLEAEMNTEAFF.

This rearrangement joins TRBV7-9 to TRBJ1-2, with D uncertain. Trimming shortened V by 1 base and J by 4 bases, and 16 bases separated the two germline ends. Germline CDR1 is SEHNR and CDR2 is FQNEAQ (reference sequence). The CDR3 loop spans 16 amino acids. The DNA of the CDR3 is TGTGCCAGCAGCTTAGATTCGGGTATAGGGCTCTATGGCTACACCTTC. Translating it yields CASSLDSGIGLYGYTF.

This chain links TRBV7-9 with TRBJ1-5, with unresolved D. V lost 8 bases, J lost 0 bases, and 20 bases lay in between. This CDR3 has 17 amino acids. The germline gives CDR1 SEHNR, CDR2 FQNEAQ (reference sequence). DNA of the CDR3: TGTGCCAGCTCCGACAATTCCCTCCCGGGTAGCAATCAGCCCCAGCATTTT. As protein: CASSDNSLPGSNQPQHF.